Below are 14 T cell receptor beta chains sequenced from a single sample in a study of blood T cells in healthy people across ages. Using a J-beta primer mix together with a sample-barcoded 5' primer, a second PCR was run for about 6 to 11 cycles. In TCRdb, the 5' RACE reads were re-called with MiXCR into one record per CDR3 protein. The data hold some 920,000 distinct CDR3 sequences, with 51% observed a single time. Sequencing was performed on blood. Receptors originate from an older woman in good health.

V is TRBV29-1 and J is TRBJ2-7; no clear D gene. This CDR3 comprises 11 residues. Germline CDR1 SQVTM, CDR2 ANQGSEA. Trimming removed 7 bases from V and 3 bases from J, with 10 bases in between. The CDR3 region is CSARIHYEQYF. The CDR3 DNA follows: TGCAGCGCTCGCATCCACTACGAGCAGTACTTC.

This clonotype was found a few times. The V call is TRBV27, the J call TRBJ2-3; 10 nucleotides agree with TRBD2. Trimming removed 6 bases from V and 2 bases from J; junction bases left unmatched: 11. Germline CDR1 reads MNHEY; CDR2 reads SMNVEV (reference sequence). This CDR3 has 17 residues. The CDR3 DNA sequence: TGTGCCAGCAGCAGGGGAGCGGGAGGGCCCCTCACAGATACGCAGTATTTT. It yields the protein CASSRGAGGPLTDTQYF.

The gene calls are TRBV5-5 and TRBJ2-7; D is perhaps TRBD1 (5 bases). The CDR3 is made up of 14 amino acids. V dropped 4 bases and J dropped 5 bases, with 16 bases sitting between them. From germline, CDR1 is SGHKS and CDR2 YYEKEE (reference sequence). CDR3 amino acids: CASSHTGLSHEQYF. The CDR3 nucleotides read TGTGCCAGCAGCCACACAGGCCTGAGTCACGAGCAGTACTTC.

V gene TRBV6-5 combines with J gene TRBJ2-5; D not certain. V was cut by 0 bases and J by 5 bases, with 10 bases left in between. In germline, CDR1 is MNHEY, CDR2 SVGAGI. The CDR3 is made up of 14 amino acids. As DNA, the CDR3 is TGTGCCAGCAGTTACTCGCCAGTCGAGGAGACCCAGTACTTC. The encoded protein is CASSYSPVEETQYF.

The J gene is TRBJ1-2, the V gene TRBV7-9; perhaps TRBD1 as D (5 bases). Between the trimmed V and J ends, which lost 5 bases and 6 bases, there was a span of 10 bases. The CDR3 has 12 residues. Per germline, CDR1 SEHNR and CDR2 FQNEAQ (reference sequence). The CDR3 spells CASSGGRDGYTF. Written as DNA, the CDR3 is TGTGCCAGCAGCGGGGGTCGGGATGGCTACACCTTC.

The CDR3: CASSNRDTSSYEQYF. Written as DNA, the CDR3 is TGCGCCAGCAGCAACCGGGACACAAGCTCCTACGAGCAGTACTTC. The chain links TRBV5-1 to TRBJ2-7, with D possibly matching TRBD1 (6 bases). Trimming took 4 bases from V and 0 from J, leaving 14 bases between them. Germline loops: CDR1 SGHRS, CDR2 YFSETQ. The CDR3 length is 15 residues.

Only a few counts were recorded for this clonotype. The CDR3 loop is CASSQDRAFYEQYF. The CDR3 nucleotides read TGCGCCAGCAGCCAAGATCGAGCATTCTACGAGCAGTACTTC. The rearrangement uses TRBV4-3 and TRBJ2-7, with no clear D. Per the germline V gene, CDR1 is LGHNA and CDR2 is YSLEER. The CDR3 spans 14 residues. V was trimmed by 0 bases and J by 3 bases, leaving 9 bases between them.

The table lists this clonotype with a few counts. The chain has TRBV5-6 and TRBJ2-7, with 7 bases fitting TRBD1. The V segment lost 2 bases and the J segment 4 bases; nucleotides outside the gene matches: 3. CDR1 is SGHDT, CDR2 YYEEEE, per germline. The CDR3 runs to 13 residues. CDR3 nucleotides: TGTGCCAGCAGCTTCATCAGGGGGTACGAGCAGTACTTC. It codes for CASSFIRGYEQYF. The full variable domain, in which reference TRBV5-6 and TRBJ2-7 provide the parts outside the CDR3, is DAGVTQSPTHLIKTRGQQVTLRCSPKSGHDTVSWYQQALGQGPQFIFQYYEEEERQRGNFPDRFSGHQFPNYSSELNVNALLLGDSALYLCASSFIRGYEQYFGPGTRLTVT.

In regard to this clonotype: At one end the junction does not follow the germline gene, possibly because of a read error. The chain recombines TRBV16 with TRBJ2-1; D unclear. This CDR3 contains 11 residues. Germline CDR1 KGHSY, CDR2 FQNENV. The CDR3 DNA reads as TGTGCCAGCAGCCCGTTGAATGTGCAGTTCTTC. Translating gives CASSPLNVQFF.

On this clonotype: Germline and junction disagree at one end, which may indicate a read error. This sequence joins TRBV3-1 and TRBJ1-2; TRBD1 matches at 8 bases. This CDR3 comprises 16 residues. Germline V gene data show CDR1 as LGHDT and CDR2 as YNNKEL (reference sequence). CDR3 amino acids: CASSPAGQGDFYGHTF. The CDR3 coding sequence is TGTGCCAGCAGCCCCGCTGGACAGGGCGATTTCTATGGCCACACCTTC.

The V gene is TRBV20-1, the J gene TRBJ1-2; no clear D. Trimming removed 6 bases from V and 6 bases from J, with 11 bases in between. Germline values: CDR1 DFQATT, CDR2 SNEGSKA (reference sequence). CDR3 length: 11 amino acids. The CDR3 reads CSAGRNDGYTF. Written as DNA, the CDR3 is TGCAGTGCCGGGAGAAACGATGGCTACACCTTC.

Worth noting for this clonotype: Germline and junction disagree at one end, which may indicate a read error. The J gene is TRBJ2-3, the V gene TRBV28, with D possibly being TRBD2 (6 bases). Per the germline V gene, CDR1 is MDHEN and CDR2 is SYDVKM. The CDR3 spans 14 residues. The CDR3 here is CAIQTRDGAETQYF. CDR3 DNA: TGTGCCATCCAGACTAGGGACGGGGCAGAGACGCAGTATTTT.

The sample holds one count of this clonotype. The J gene is TRBJ1-4, the V gene TRBV20-1, with 12 bases matching TRBD1. This CDR3 has 15 amino acids. V shed 0 bases, J shed 11 bases, and the junction held 7 bases outside the gene matches. CDR1 is DFQATT, CDR2 SNEGSKA, per germline (reference sequence). CDR3 sequence (DNA): TGCAGTGCTAGAGATTCGGGACAGGGGGCGCGGAAACTGTTTTTT. Translation gives CSARDSGQGARKLFF.

This clonotype has just one count. This sequence may be a read error, since a much larger clone differs from it by one base. V gene TRBV4-1 combines with J gene TRBJ2-7; D assignment may be TRBD1 or TRBD2 (5 bases each). V lost 1 base and J 5 bases, leaving 15 bases between the germline ends. The CDR3 runs 15 residues. Germline loops: CDR1 MGHRA, CDR2 YSYEKL. The CDR3 sequence: CASSQGGSGAHEQYF. The CDR3 coding sequence is TGCGCCAGCAGCCAAGGGGGGAGTGGGGCCCACGAGCAGTACTTC.